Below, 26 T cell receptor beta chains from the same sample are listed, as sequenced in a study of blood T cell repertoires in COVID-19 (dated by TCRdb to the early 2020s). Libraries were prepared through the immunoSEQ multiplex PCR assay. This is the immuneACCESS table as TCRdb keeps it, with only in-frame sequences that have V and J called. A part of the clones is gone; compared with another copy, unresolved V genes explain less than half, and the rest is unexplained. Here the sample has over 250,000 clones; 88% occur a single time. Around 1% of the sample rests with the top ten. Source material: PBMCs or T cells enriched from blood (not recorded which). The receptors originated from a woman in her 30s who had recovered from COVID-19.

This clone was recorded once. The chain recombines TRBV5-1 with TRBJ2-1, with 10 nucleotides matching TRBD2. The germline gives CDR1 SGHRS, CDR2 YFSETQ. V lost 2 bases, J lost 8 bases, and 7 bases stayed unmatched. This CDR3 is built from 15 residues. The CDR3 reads CASSFSGLARDEQFF. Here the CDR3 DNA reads TGCGCCAGCAGCTTCTCGGGACTAGCGCGCGATGAGCAGTTCTTC.

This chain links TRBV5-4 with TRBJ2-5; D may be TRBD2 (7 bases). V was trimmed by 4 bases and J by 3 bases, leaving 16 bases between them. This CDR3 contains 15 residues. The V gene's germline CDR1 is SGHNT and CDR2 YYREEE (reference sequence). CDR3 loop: CASSTSGGRKETQYF. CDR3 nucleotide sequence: TGTGCCAGCAGCACATCCGGGGGGCGAAAAGAGACCCAGTACTTC.

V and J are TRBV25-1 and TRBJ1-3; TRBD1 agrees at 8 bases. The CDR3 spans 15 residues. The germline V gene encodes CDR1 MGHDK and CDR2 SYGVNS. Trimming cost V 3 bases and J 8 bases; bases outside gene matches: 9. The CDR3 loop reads CASSDGTGARDTIYF. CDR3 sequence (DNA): TGTGCCAGCAGTGATGGGACAGGAGCACGAGACACCATATATTTT.

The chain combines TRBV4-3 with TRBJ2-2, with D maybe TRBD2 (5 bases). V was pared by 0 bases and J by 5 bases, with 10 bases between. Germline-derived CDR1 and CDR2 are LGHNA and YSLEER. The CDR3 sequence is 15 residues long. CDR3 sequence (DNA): TGCGCCAGCAGCCAAGAGGGGAGAGGGACCGGGGAGCTGTTTTTT. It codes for CASSQEGRGTGELFF.

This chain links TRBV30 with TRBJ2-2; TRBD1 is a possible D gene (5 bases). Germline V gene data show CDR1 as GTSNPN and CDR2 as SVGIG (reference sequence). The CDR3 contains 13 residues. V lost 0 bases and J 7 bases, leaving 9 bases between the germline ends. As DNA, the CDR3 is TGTGCCTGGAGTGTACAGGCTATCGGGGAGCTGTTTTTT. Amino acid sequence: CAWSVQAIGELFF.

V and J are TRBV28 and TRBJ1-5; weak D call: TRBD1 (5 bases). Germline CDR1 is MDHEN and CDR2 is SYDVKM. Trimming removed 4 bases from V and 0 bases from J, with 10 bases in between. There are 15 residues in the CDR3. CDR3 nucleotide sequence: TGTGCCAGCAGTTCACAGACAGATAGCAATCAGCCCCAGCATTTT. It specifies CASSSQTDSNQPQHF.

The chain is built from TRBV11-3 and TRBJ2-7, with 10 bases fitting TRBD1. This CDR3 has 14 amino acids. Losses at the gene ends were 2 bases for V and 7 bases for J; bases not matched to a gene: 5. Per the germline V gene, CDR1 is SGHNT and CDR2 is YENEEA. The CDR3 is CASSLRTGGSEQYF. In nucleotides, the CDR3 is TGTGCCAGCAGCTTACGGACAGGGGGGTCGGAGCAGTACTTC.

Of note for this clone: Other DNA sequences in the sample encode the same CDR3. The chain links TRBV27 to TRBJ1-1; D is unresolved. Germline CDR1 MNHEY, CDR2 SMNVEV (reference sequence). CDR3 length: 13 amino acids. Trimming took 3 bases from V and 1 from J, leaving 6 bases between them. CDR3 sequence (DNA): TGTGCCAGCAGTTTGTCGCGGAACACTGAAGCTTTCTTT. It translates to CASSLSRNTEAFF.

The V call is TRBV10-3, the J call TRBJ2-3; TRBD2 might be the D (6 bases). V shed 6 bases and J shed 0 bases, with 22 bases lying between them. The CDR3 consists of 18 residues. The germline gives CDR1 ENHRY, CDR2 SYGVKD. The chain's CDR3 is CAISTPPLLAQSTDTQYF. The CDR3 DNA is TGTGCCATCAGCACGCCCCCCCTTCTAGCGCAGAGCACAGATACGCAGTATTTT.

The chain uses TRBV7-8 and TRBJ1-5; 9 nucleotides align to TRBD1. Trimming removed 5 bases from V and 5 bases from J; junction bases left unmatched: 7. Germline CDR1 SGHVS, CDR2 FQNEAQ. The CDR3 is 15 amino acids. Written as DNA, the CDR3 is TGTGCCAGCAGCCCAGGGACAGGGACAGATCAGCCCCAGCATTTT. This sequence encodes CASSPGTGTDQPQHF.

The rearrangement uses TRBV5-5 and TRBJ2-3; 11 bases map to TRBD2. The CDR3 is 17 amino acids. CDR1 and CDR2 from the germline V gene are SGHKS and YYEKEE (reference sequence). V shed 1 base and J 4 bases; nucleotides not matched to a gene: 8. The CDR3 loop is CASSLSRIAGGSDTQYF. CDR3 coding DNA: TGTGCCAGCAGCTTGTCTCGAATAGCGGGGGGGTCAGATACGCAGTATTTT.

The CDR3 nucleotides read TGTGCCAGCAGTTATAGCGGGGCGAGCAATGAGCAGTTCTTC. Amino acids: CASSYSGASNEQFF. The chain combines TRBV7-9 with TRBJ2-1; TRBD2 matches 8 bases. With V trimmed by 6 bases and J by 6 bases, 7 bases remained unmatched. The CDR3 is made up of 14 amino acids. Germline V CDR1 and CDR2: SEHNR, FQNEAQ (reference sequence).

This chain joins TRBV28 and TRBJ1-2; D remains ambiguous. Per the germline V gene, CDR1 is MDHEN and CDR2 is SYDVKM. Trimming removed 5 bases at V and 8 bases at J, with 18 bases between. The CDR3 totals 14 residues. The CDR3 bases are TGTGCCAGCAGTCCACGACTCAGCGGTACCGGCTACACCTTC. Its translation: CASSPRLSGTGYTF.

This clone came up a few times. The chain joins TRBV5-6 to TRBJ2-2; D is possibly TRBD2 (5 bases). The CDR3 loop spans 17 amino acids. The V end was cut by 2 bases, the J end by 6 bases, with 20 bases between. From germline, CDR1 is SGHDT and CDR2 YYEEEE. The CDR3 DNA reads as TGTGCCAGCAGCTTCGGGTTTGTGCCCTTGGAGGCCGGGGAGCTGTTTTTT. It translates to CASSFGFVPLEAGELFF. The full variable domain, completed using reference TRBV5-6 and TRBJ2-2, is DAGVTQSPTHLIKTRGQQVTLRCSPKSGHDTVSWYQQALGQGPQFIFQYYEEEERQRGNFPDRFSGHQFPNYSSELNVNALLLGDSALYLCASSFGFVPLEAGELFFGEGSRLTVL.

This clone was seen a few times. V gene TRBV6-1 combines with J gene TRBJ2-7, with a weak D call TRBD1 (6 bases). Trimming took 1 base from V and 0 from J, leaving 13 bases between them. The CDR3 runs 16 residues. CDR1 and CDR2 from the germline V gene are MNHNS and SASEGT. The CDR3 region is CASSEVSDSASYEQYF. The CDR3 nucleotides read TGTGCCAGCAGTGAAGTTTCGGACAGTGCCTCCTACGAGCAGTACTTC.

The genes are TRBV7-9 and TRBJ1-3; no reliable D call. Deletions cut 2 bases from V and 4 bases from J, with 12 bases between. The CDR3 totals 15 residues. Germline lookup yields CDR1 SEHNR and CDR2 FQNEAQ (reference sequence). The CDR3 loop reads CASSLIPALGNTIYF. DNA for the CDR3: TGTGCCAGCAGCTTAATACCAGCGCTCGGAAACACCATATATTTT.

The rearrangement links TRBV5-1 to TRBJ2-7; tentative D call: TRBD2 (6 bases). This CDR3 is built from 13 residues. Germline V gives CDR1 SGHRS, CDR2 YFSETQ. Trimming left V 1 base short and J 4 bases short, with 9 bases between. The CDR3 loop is CASSLSGLYEQYF. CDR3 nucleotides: TGCGCCAGCAGCTTGAGCGGGCTATACGAGCAGTACTTC.

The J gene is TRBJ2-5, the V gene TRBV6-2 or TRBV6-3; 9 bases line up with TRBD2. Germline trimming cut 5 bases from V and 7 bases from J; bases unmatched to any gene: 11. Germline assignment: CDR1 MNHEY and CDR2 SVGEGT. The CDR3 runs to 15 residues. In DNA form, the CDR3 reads TGTGCCAGCAGTAGGCGCGCGGCTAGCGGGGTGACCCAGTACTTC. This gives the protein CASSRRAASGVTQYF.

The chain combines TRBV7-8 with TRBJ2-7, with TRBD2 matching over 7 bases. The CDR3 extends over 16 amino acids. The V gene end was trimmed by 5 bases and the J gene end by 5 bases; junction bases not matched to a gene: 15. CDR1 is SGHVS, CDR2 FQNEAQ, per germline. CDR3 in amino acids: CASSPGGAGILHEQYF. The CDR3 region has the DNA TGTGCCAGCAGCCCCGGGGGAGCGGGGATCCTCCACGAGCAGTACTTC.

CDR3 in DNA: TGTGCCAGCGATAGAATAGCATCCTACGAGCAGTACTTC. Encoded protein: CASDRIASYEQYF. The chain uses TRBV12-3 or TRBV12-4 and TRBJ2-7; D call uncertain. The CDR3 consists of 13 residues. V shed 8 bases and J shed 1 base, with 12 bases lying between them.

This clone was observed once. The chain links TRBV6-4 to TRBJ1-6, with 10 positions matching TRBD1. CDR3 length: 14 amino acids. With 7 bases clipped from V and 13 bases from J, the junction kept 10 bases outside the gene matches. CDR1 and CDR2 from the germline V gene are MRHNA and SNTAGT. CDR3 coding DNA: TGTGCCAGCAAACCCTCGGGACAGGGGCTTCCCCTCCACTTT. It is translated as CASKPSGQGLPLHF.

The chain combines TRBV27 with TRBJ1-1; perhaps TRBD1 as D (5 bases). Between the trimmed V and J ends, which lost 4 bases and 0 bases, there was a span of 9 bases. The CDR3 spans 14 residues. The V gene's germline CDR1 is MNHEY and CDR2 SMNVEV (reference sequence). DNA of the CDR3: TGTGCCAGCAGTTGGTTAGGGGTGAACACTGAAGCTTTCTTT. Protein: CASSWLGVNTEAFF.

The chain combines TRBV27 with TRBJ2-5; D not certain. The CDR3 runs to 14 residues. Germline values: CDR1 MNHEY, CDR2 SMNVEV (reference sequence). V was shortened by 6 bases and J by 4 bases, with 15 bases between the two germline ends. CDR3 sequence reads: CASRRVGMRETQYF. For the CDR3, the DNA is TGTGCCAGCAGACGAGTGGGCATGAGAGAGACCCAGTACTTC.

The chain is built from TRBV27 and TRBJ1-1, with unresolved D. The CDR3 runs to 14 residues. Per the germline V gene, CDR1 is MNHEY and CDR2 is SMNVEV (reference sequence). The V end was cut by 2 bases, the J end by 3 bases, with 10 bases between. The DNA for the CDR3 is TGTGCCAGCAGTTTAGGAGGGTTCCACACTGAAGCTTTCTTT. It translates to CASSLGGFHTEAFF.

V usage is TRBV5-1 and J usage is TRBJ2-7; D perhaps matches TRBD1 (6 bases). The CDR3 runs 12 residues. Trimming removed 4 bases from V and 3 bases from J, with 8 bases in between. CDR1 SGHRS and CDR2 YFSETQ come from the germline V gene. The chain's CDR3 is CASSGRGYEQYF. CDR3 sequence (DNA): TGCGCCAGCAGCGGCAGGGGCTACGAGCAGTACTTC. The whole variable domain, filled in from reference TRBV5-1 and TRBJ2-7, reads KAGVTQTPRYLIKTRGQQVTLSCSPISGHRSVSWYQQTPGQGLQFLFEYFSETQRNKGNFPGRFSGRQFSNSRSEMNVSTLELGDSALYLCASSGRGYEQYFGPGTRLTVT.

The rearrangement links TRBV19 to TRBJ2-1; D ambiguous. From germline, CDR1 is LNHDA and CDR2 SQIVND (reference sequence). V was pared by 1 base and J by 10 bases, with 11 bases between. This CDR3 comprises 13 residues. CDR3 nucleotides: TGTGCCAGTAGTATAGGAGCACCACGGGAGCAGTTCTTC. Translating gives CASSIGAPREQFF.